The 6 T cell receptor beta chains given below trace back to one sample, sequenced in a study of control samples from healthy donors and cancer patients. Here immunoSEQ multiplex PCR was the method, and the copy in TCRdb shows in-frame clones only, minus some. The data hold about 130,000 clones, with roughly 88% observed a single time. The sequencing input was blood. The receptor source for this set is a man over 45 in good health.

This clone was counted a single time. The chain couples TRBV7-9 to TRBJ1-4; TRBD1 agrees at 10 bases. The V gene end was trimmed by 5 bases and the J gene end by 8 bases; junction bases not matched to a gene: 8. Germline CDR1 is SEHNR and CDR2 is FQNEAQ (reference sequence). The CDR3 runs to 15 residues. The CDR3 protein is CASSPTGTGAEKLFF. CDR3 coding DNA: TGTGCCAGCAGCCCGACCGGGACAGGGGCCGAAAAACTGTTTTTT.

The chain recombines TRBV11-3 with TRBJ1-3; the D is unclear. The V end lost 5 bases, the J end lost 7 bases, and 9 bases lay between the germline ends. Germline V gene sequence: CDR1 SGHNT, CDR2 YENEEA. This CDR3 spans 12 amino acids. The CDR3 protein is CASSLPENTIYF. For the CDR3, the DNA is TGTGCCAGCAGCCTTCCCGAGAACACCATATATTTT.

V gene TRBV6-6 combines with J gene TRBJ2-1, with D perhaps TRBD2 (7 bases). V was clipped by 6 bases and J by 4 bases, with 16 bases between them. Germline assignment: CDR1 MNHNY and CDR2 SVGAGI (reference sequence). The CDR3 totals 15 residues. CDR3 sequence: CASSARGASYNEQFF. DNA for the CDR3: TGTGCCAGCAGCGCCCGGGGGGCTAGTTACAATGAGCAGTTCTTC.

This chain's CDR3 is CASSGQGAPGELFF. In DNA, the CDR3 is TGTGCCAGCAGCGGACAGGGGGCCCCCGGGGAGCTGTTTTTT. The chain combines TRBV5-6 with TRBJ2-2; 11 positions match TRBD1. This CDR3 region has 14 residues. Trimming cost V 4 bases and J 6 bases; bases outside gene matches: 2. Per germline, CDR1 SGHDT and CDR2 YYEEEE.

The V gene is TRBV18, the J gene TRBJ2-7, with D possibly being TRBD1 (6 bases). The CDR3 contains 14 residues. Deletions cut 3 bases from V and 1 base from J, with 10 bases between. Germline loops: CDR1 KGHSH, CDR2 LQKENI. DNA of the CDR3: TGTGCCAGCTCACCCGGGACACTATCCTACGAGCAGTACTTC. Residues: CASSPGTLSYEQYF. The full variable domain, its missing parts supplied by reference TRBV18 and TRBJ2-7, is NAGVMQNPRHLVRRRGQEARLRCSPMKGHSHVYWYRQLPEEGLKFMVYLQKENIIDESGMPKERFSAEFPKEGPSILRIQQVVRGDSAAYFCASSPGTLSYEQYFGPGTRLTVT.

The CDR3 nucleotides are TGTGCCAGTAGTATCACCGGGAGCTCCTACAATGAGCAGTTCTTC. Residues: CASSITGSSYNEQFF. V gene TRBV19 combines with J gene TRBJ2-1, with D possibly TRBD2 on 6 matching bases. V was clipped by 3 bases and J by 0 bases, with 9 bases between them. Per the germline V gene, CDR1 is LNHDA and CDR2 is SQIVND (reference sequence). The CDR3 is 15 amino acids.